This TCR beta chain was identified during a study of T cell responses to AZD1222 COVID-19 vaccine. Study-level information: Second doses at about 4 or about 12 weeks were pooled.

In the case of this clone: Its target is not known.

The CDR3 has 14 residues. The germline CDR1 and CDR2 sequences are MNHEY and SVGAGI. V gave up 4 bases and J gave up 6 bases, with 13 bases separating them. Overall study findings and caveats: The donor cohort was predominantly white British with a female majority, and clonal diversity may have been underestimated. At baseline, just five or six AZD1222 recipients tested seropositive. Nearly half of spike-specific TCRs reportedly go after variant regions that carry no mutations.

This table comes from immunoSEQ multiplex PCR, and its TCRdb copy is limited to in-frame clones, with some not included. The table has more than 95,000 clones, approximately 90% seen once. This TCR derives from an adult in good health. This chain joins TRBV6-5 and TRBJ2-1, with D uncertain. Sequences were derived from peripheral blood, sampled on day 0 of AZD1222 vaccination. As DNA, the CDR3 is TGTGCCAGCAGTTCCCAGGCGCCCTCCAATGAGCAGTTCTTC. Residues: CASSSQAPSNEQFF.